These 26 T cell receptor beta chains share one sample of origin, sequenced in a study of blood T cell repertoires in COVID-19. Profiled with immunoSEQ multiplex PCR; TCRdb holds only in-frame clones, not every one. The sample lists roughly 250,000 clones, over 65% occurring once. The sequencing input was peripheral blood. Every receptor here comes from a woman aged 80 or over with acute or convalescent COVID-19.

As DNA, the CDR3 is TGTGCCAGCAGCTTGCTTGGGCAGCTCACAGATACGCAGTATTTT. Translated: CASSLLGQLTDTQYF. The chain has TRBV5-4 and TRBJ2-3; D call uncertain. Germline V lookup: CDR1 SGHNT, CDR2 YYREEE (reference sequence). The CDR3 sequence is 15 residues long. V lost 1 base, J lost 2 bases, and 11 bases lay in between.

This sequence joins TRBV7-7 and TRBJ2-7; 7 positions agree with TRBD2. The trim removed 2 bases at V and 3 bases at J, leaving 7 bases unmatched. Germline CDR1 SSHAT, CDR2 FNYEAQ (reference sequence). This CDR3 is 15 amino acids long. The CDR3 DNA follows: TGTGCCAGCAGCTTAAAGGCGGGAGAATACTACGAGCAGTACTTC. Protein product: CASSLKAGEYYEQYF.

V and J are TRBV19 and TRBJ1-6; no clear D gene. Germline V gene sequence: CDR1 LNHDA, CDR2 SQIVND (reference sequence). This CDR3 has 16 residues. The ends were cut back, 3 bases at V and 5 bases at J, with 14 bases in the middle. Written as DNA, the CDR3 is TGTGCCAGTAGTATTACTCCGGGAGCGGATAATTCACCCCTCCACTTT. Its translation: CASSITPGADNSPLHF.

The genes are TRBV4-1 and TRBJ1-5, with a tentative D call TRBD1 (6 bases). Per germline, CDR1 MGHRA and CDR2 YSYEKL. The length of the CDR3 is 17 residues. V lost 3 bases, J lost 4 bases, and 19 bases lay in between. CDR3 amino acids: CASSQDIDRTRNQPQHF. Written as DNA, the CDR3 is TGCGCCAGCAGCCAGGACATTGACAGGACCCGTAATCAGCCCCAGCATTTT.

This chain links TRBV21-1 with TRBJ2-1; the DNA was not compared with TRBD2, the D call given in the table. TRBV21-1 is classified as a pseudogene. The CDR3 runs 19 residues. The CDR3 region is CASSIRTSGPTRRYNEQFF. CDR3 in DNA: TGTGCCAGCAGCATACGGACTAGCGGGCCGACCAGACGTTACAATGAGCAGTTCTTC.

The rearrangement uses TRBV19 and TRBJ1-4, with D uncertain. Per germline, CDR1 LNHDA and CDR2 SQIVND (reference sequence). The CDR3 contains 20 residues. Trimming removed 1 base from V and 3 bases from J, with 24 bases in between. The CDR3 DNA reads TGTGCCAGTAGTATAGTGTTGCCCGGCTACACGAGGTCGCCTAATGAAAAACTGTTTTTT. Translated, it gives CASSIVLPGYTRSPNEKLFF.

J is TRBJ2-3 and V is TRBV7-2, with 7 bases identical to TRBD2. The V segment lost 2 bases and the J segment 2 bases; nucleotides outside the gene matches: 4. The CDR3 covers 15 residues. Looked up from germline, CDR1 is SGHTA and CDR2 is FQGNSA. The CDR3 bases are TGTGCCAGCAGCTTACAGGCGGGAGTCACAGATACGCAGTATTTT. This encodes CASSLQAGVTDTQYF. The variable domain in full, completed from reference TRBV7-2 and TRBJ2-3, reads GAGVSQSPSNKVTEKGKDVELRCDPISGHTALYWYRQSLGQGLEFLIYFQGNSAPDKSGLPSDRFSAERTGGSVSTLTIQRTQQEDSAVYLCASSLQAGVTDTQYFGPGTRLTVL.

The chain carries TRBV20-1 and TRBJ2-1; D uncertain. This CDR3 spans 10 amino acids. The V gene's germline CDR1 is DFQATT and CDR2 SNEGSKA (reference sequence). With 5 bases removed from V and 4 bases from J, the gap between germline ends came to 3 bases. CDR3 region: CSALYNEQFF. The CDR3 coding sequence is TGCAGTGCTTTATACAATGAGCAGTTCTTC.

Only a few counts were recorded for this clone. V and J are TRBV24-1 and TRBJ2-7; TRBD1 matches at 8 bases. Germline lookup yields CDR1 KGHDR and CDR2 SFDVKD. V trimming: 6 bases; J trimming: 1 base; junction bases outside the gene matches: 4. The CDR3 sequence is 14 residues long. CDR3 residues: CATSRQGASYEQYF. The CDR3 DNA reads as TGTGCCACCAGTCGCCAGGGGGCATCCTACGAGCAGTACTTC.

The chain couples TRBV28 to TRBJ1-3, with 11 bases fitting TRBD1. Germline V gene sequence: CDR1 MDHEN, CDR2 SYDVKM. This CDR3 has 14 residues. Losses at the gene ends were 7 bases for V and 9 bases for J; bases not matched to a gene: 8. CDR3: CASNKDRGRSTIYF. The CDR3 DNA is TGTGCCAGCAACAAGGACAGGGGGCGGTCCACCATATATTTT. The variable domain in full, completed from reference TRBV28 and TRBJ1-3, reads DVKVTQSSRYLVKRTGEKVFLECVQDMDHENMFWYRQDPGLGLRLIYFSYDVKMKEKGDIPEGYSVSREKKERFSLILESASTNQTSMYLCASNKDRGRSTIYFGEGSWLTVV.

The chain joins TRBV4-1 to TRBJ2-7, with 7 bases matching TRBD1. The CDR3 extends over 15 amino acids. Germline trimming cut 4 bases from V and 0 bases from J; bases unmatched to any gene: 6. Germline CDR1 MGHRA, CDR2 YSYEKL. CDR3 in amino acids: CASSRSRDSSYEQYF. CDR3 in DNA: TGCGCCAGCAGCCGTTCCCGGGACAGCTCCTACGAGCAGTACTTC.

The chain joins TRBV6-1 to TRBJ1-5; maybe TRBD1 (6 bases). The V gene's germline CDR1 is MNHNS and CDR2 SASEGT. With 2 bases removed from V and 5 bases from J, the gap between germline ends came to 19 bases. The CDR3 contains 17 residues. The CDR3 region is CASSEIYSNRVYQPQHF. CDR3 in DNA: TGTGCCAGCAGTGAAATTTATTCGAACAGGGTGTATCAGCCCCAGCATTTT.

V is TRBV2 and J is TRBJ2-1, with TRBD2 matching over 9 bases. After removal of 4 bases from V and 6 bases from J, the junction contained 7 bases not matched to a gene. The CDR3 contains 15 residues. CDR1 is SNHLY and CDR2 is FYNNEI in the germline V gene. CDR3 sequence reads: CASSALGGRANEQFF. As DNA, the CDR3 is TGTGCCAGCAGTGCTTTGGGCGGGAGGGCCAATGAGCAGTTCTTC.

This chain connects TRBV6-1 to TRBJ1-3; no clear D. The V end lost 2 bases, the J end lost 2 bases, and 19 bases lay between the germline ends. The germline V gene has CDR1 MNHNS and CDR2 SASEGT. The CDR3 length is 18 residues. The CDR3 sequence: CASSEMEGTSLAGNTIYF. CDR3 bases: TGTGCCAGCAGTGAAATGGAGGGCACCTCCTTGGCTGGAAACACCATATATTTT.

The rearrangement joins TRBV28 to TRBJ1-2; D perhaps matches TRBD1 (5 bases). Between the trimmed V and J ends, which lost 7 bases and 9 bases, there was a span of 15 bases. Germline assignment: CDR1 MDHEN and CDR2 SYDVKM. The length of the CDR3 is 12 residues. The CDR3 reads CASITGLGSYTF. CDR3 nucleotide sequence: TGTGCCAGCATAACAGGACTAGGGAGCTACACCTTC.

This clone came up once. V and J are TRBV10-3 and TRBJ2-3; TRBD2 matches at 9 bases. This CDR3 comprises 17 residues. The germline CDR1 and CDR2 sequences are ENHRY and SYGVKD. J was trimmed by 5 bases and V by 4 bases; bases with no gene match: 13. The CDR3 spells CAISGRGGITKIDTQYF. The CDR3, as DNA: TGTGCCATCAGTGGGCGGGGGGGTATAACCAAGATAGATACGCAGTATTTT.

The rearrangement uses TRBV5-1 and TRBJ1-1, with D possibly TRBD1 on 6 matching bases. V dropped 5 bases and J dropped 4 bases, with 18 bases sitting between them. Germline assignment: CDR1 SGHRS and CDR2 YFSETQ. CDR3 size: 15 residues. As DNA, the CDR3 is TGCGCCAGCAGAGAAAATTCAGGGGATAGCACTGAAGCTTTCTTT. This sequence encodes CASRENSGDSTEAFF.

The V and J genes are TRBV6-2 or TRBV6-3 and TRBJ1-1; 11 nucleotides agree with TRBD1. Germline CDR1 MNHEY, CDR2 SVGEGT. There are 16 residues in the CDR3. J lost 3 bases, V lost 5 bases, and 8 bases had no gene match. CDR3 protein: CASSHKTGQGDTEAFF. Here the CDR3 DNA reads TGTGCCAGCAGTCATAAAACGGGACAGGGGGACACTGAAGCTTTCTTT.

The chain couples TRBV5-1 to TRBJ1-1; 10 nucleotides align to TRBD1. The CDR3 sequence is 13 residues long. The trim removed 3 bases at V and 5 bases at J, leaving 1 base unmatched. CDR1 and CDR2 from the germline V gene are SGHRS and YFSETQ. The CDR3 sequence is CASSSGQGTEAFF. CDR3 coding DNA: TGCGCCAGCAGCTCGGGACAGGGGACTGAAGCTTTCTTT.

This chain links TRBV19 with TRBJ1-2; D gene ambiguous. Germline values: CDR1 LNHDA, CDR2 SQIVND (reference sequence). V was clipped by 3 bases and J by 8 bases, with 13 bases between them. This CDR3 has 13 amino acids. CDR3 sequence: CASSITDPWGYTF. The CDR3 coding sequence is TGTGCCAGTAGTATCACAGACCCGTGGGGCTACACCTTC.

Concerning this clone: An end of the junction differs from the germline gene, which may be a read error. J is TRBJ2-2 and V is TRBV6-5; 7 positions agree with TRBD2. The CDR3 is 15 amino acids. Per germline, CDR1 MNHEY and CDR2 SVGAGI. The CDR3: CASSFGLDEHRGAVF. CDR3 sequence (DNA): TGTGCCAGCAGTTTTGGACTAGACGAACACCGGGGAGCTGTTTTT.

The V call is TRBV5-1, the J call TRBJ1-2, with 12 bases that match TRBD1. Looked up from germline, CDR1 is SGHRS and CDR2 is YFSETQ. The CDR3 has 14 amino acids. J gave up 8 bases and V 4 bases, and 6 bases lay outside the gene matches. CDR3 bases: TGCGCCAGCAGCGGGACAGGGGGCCAGTTGGGCTACACCTTC. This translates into CASSGTGGQLGYTF.

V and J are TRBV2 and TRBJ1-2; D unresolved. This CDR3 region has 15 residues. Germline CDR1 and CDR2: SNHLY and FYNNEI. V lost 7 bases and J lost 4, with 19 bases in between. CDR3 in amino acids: CASTQNPRVGYGYTF. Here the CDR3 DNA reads TGTGCCAGCACTCAAAACCCCCGGGTTGGCTATGGCTACACCTTC.

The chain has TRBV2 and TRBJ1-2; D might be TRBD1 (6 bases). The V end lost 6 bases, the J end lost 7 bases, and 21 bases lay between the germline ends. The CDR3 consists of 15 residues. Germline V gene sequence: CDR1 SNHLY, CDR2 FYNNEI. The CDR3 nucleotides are TGTGCCAGCAGGGGAGGGGCAGGGGCGAACGGTGGCTACACCTTC. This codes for CASRGGAGANGGYTF. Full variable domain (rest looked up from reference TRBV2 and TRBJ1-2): EPEVTQTPSHQVTQMGQEVILRCVPISNHLYFYWYRQILGQKVEFLVSFYNNEISEKSEIFDDQFSVERPDGSNFTLKIRSTKLEDSAMYFCASRGGAGANGGYTFGSGTRLTVV.

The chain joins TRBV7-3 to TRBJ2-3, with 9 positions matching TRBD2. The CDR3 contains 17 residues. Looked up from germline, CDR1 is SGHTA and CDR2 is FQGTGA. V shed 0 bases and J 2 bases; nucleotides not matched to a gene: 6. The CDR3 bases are TGTGCCAGCAGCTTAACGTTCAGCGGGGGGACCACAGATACGCAGTATTTT. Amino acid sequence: CASSLTFSGGTTDTQYF.

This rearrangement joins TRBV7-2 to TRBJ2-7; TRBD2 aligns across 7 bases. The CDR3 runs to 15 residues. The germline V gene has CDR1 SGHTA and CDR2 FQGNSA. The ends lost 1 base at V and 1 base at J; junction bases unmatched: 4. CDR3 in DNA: TGTGCCAGCAGCTTAGTTCCTAGCGGATCCTACGAGCAGTACTTC. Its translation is CASSLVPSGSYEQYF.